These T cell receptor beta chains were read from a single sample in a study of regulatory T cells in long-lasting Graves disease. TCRdb reanalysed the multiplex PCR reads using MiXCR and keeps one entry per CDR3 protein. This repertoire shows 300,000 to 500,000 distinct CDR3 sequences, about a fifth found once; its top ten account for 20% to 25%. Sequences were derived from peripheral blood mononuclear cells (PBMCs), sampled when the disease was refractory, from a patient treated with antithyroid drugs. The origin of the receptors is a female donor with Graves disease. Both conserved end residues are part of each CDR3. A D gene is named only where the DNA matches it firmly. For some rows the clone size is stated as once, few or many, or as a class when expanded; others skip it.

d_call | j_call | v_call | clone_size | cdr3_nt | cdr3_aa
- | TRBJ1-2 | TRBV6-4 | few | TGTGCCAGCAGTGCATTCGGCACCTTC | CASSAFGTF
TRBD1 | TRBJ1-1 | TRBV27 | - | TGTGCCAGCAGTTCATACAGGGGTACGGGCACTGAAGCTTTCTTT | CASSSYRGTGTEAFF
- | TRBJ1-5 | TRBV19 | few | TGTGCCAGTAGTATAGGTCGGCCAGGGAATCAGCCCCAGCATTTT | CASSIGRPGNQPQHF
TRBD1 | TRBJ1-1 | TRBV28 | many | TGTGCCAGCATTAGACAGGGGGCTAACACTGAAGCTTTCTTT | CASIRQGANTEAFF
- | TRBJ1-4 | TRBV6-2/TRBV6-3 | many | TGTGCCAGCAGTTACGACCCGGGGGTAATTGAAAAACTGTTTTTT | CASSYDPGVIEKLFF
- | TRBJ1-5 | TRBV20-1 | - | TGCAGTGCTACCAGCCGGGACTCAGTAGCGAATCAGCCCCAGCATTTT | CSATSRDSVANQPQHF
- | TRBJ2-5 | TRBV7-8 | many | TGTGCCAGCAGCTTAGTGGTGGGAGGGGGAGAGACCCAGTACTTC | CASSLVVGGGETQYF
- | TRBJ2-5 | TRBV7-2 | few | TGTGCCAGCAGCTTAAGGCAGGGAGGACAAGAGACCCAGTACTTC | CASSLRQGGQETQYF
- | TRBJ1-3 | TRBV19 | - | TGTGCCAGTAGTCCCTCGGCCTCCTCTGGAAACACCATATATTTT | CASSPSASSGNTIYF
- | TRBJ1-1 | TRBV30 | few | TGTGCCTGGAGTTTCCAGGGGTTGAACACTGAAGCTTTCTTT | CAWSFQGLNTEAFF
TRBD1 | TRBJ2-7 | TRBV19 | - | TGTGCCAGTAGTCCCGGACAGGGGGCTTGGCAGTACTTC | CASSPGQGAWQYF
- | TRBJ2-7 | TRBV28 | many | TGTGCCAGCAGTTTAGGTGGGCTCTCCTACGAGCAGTACTTC | CASSLGGLSYEQYF
TRBD2 | TRBJ2-1 | TRBV2 | - | TGTGCCAGCATACGAACCGGGACTAGCGGGAGAAATGAGCAGTTCTTC | CASIRTGTSGRNEQFF
- | TRBJ2-2 | TRBV19 | few | TGTGCCAGTAGTCTACATACGAACACCGGGGAGCTGTTTTTT | CASSLHTNTGELFF
TRBD2 | TRBJ2-7 | TRBV2 | many | TGTGCCAGCAGTGGATTCGGTACTAGCGGGGCCTACGAGCAGTACTTC | CASSGFGTSGAYEQYF
- | TRBJ2-4 | TRBV7-8 | many | TGTGCCAGCAGCCCGGACGGCTATGGCCTTCAGTACTTC | CASSPDGYGLQYF
TRBD2 | TRBJ2-7 | TRBV6-1 | - | TGTGCCAGCAGGGGAGCTAGCGGGGGATCCTACGAGCAGTACTTC | CASRGASGGSYEQYF
- | TRBJ1-6 | TRBV20-1 | many | TGCAGTGCTAAAGACCGGAGCTCCTATAATTCACCCCTCCACTTT | CSAKDRSSYNSPLHF
- | TRBJ1-6 | TRBV5-4 | - | TGTGCCAGCAGCTTGTTGGGAGATAATTCACCCCTCCACTTT | CASSLLGDNSPLHF
TRBD1 | TRBJ1-1 | TRBV20-1 | - | TGCAGTGCTAGGACAGGGAGTGGGACTGAAGCTTTCTTT | CSARTGSGTEAFF